This T cell receptor beta chain was sequenced for a study of blood T cell repertoires in COVID-19. Study overall: T cells, B-cell-depleted T cells, or PBMCs supplied cDNA or gDNA.

During active infection, Seattle patients enrolled and were then monitored through disease. This table comes from immunoSEQ multiplex PCR, and its TCRdb copy is limited to in-frame clones, with some not included. This table holds roughly 110,000 clones, 75% to 85% found once. Germline lookup yields CDR1 MNHEY and CDR2 SMNVEV (reference sequence). This CDR3 contains 15 residues. V was shortened by 4 bases and J by 4 bases, with 14 bases between the two germline ends. The sample consisted of peripheral blood. This clonotype was sampled from an elderly man with COVID-19, enrolled during active disease. The chain has TRBV27 and TRBJ1-5; D is perhaps TRBD1 (6 bases). The CDR3 is CASSSQGLSNQPQHF. CDR3 in DNA: TGTGCCAGCAGTTCCCAGGGGTTAAGTAATCAGCCCCAGCATTTT.